This T cell receptor beta chain was retrieved from a study of T cell repertoires in cytomegalovirus infection. Background on the study: CMV epitopes used comprised recently identified HLA-C-restricted ones and well-studied HLA-B-restricted ones. Public signatures in TCR beta pointed to CMV infection and matching HLA type. Overall study findings and caveats: Clonotype analysis showed dominance of the ex vivo response by HLA-C-restricted CMV-specific TCR beta clonotypes. CMV carriers having the relevant HLA were flagged by cumulative public TCR beta family frequency.

One entry per CDR3 protein results from TCRdb running MiXCR on the reads. The sample lists roughly 860,000 distinct CDR3 sequences, approximately 32% occurring once. Worth noting for this clonotype: Its cognate antigen is unknown.

The V gene's germline CDR1 is SQVTM and CDR2 ANQGSEA. V lost 3 bases to trimming and J lost 3 bases; unmatched junction nucleotides: 14. CDR3 size: 16 residues. The source was cultured CD8+ T cells from PBMCs, collected from culture after CMV antigen stimulation. V and J are TRBV29-1 and TRBJ2-7; TRBD1 agrees at 7 bases. The TCR sequence derives from a human donor in good health (CMV status not recorded). Some clones in this sample may be carry-over from other donors' samples. The CDR3 nucleotides are TGCAGCGTTGACGGGGACAGCCCGCGCTTCTTCTACGAGCAGTACTTC. It translates to CSVDGDSPRFFYEQYF.